The 4 T cell receptor beta chains below were found in one sample sequenced in a study of blood T cell repertoires in COVID-19. Data came from immunoSEQ multiplex PCR; TCRdb stores just in-frame clones and leaves some out. Of some 300,000 clones detected, around 87% appear once; the ten largest clones hold roughly 1.3%. Sequencing was carried out using peripheral blood. These receptors originate from a man in his 70s with acute or convalescent COVID-19.

This clone came up a few times. This rearrangement joins TRBV2 to TRBJ1-2; D perhaps matches TRBD1 (5 bases). Trimming shortened V by 6 bases and J by 7 bases, and 15 bases separated the two germline ends. Looked up from germline, CDR1 is SNHLY and CDR2 is FYNNEI. The CDR3 length is 13 residues. The CDR3: CASSLEGGGGYTF. DNA of the CDR3: TGTGCCAGCAGCCTTGAAGGCGGGGGTGGCTACACCTTC.

The CDR3 DNA reads as TGTGCCAGCAGCTCCGTCCCGGGACAGGGATTGAACACTGAAGCTTTCTTT. Residues: CASSSVPGQGLNTEAFF. This chain connects TRBV7-6 to TRBJ1-1; 9 bases align to TRBD1. Germline V CDR1 and CDR2: SGHVS, FNYEAQ. Trimming took 4 bases from V and 0 from J; bases not matched to a gene: 9. The CDR3 is made up of 17 amino acids.

This clone was counted between two and nine times. The chain's CDR3 is CASSLVGQGLSSNQPQHF. The DNA for the CDR3 is TGTGCCAGCAGTTTAGTGGGACAGGGGTTGTCAAGCAATCAGCCCCAGCATTTT. This chain links TRBV28 with TRBJ1-5, with TRBD1 matching 10 bases. CDR1 is MDHEN, CDR2 SYDVKM, per germline. V was clipped by 2 bases and J by 1 base; unmatched bases: 8. CDR3 size: 18 residues. Looking up the rest from reference TRBV28 and TRBJ1-5 gives the full variable domain: DVKVTQSSRYLVKRTGEKVFLECVQDMDHENMFWYRQDPGLGLRLIYFSYDVKMKEKGDIPEGYSVSREKKERFSLILESASTNQTSMYLCASSLVGQGLSSNQPQHFGDGTRLSIL.

The genes are TRBV27 and TRBJ1-2, with 9 bases lining up with TRBD1. CDR1 and CDR2 (germline): MNHEY, SMNVEV (reference sequence). V trimming: 4 bases; J trimming: 6 bases; junction bases outside the gene matches: 9. CDR3 length: 15 residues. DNA of the CDR3: TGTGCCAGCAGTTCCCGGGACAGGGAGCTGGATGGCTACACCTTC. It yields the protein CASSSRDRELDGYTF.